This is a list of T cell receptor beta chains from one sample in a study of blood T cell repertoires in COVID-19. Generated by immunoSEQ multiplex PCR, the TCRdb table keeps only in-frame clones and is missing some. Counted here are roughly 440,000 clones, more than 70% occurring once; the ten biggest clones make up roughly 13%. Specimen: peripheral blood. The receptor set was obtained from a woman between 45 and 60 years old with COVID-19, enrolled during active disease. The CDR3 runs from the conserved cysteine through the conserved F or W. The D gene is left open where the match is weak. Not all rows give a size; the values are once, few, many and, for expanded clones, a class.

NA TRBJ1-4 TRBV6-1 TRBD1 CASSERRGREEKLFF TGTGCCAGCAGTGAGCGGAGGGGGCGAGAGGAAAAACTGTTTTTT
NA TRBJ2-7 TRBV30 TRBD1 CAWSTGGPEYF TGTGCCTGGAGTACAGGGGGCCCCGAGTACTTC
once TRBJ2-3 TRBV10-3 NA CAISPQDYTDTQYF TGTGCCATCAGCCCCCAGGACTACACAGATACGCAGTATTTT
NA TRBJ2-6 TRBV7-3 TRBD1 CASSQPSTGDNVLTF TGTGCCAGCAGTCAACCGTCGACAGGGGACAACGTCCTGACTTTC
NA TRBJ2-7 TRBV4-1 TRBD1 CASSQANRGDEQYF TGCGCCAGCAGCCAAGCGAACAGGGGGGACGAGCAGTACTTC
NA TRBJ2-2 TRBV4-1 TRBD2 CASSQSGTSGGIGTGELFF TGCGCCAGCAGCCAATCCGGGACTAGCGGGGGGATAGGCACCGGGGAGCTGTTTTTT
NA TRBJ1-3 TRBV6-6 NA CASSYEAVSGNTIYF TGTGCCAGCAGTTACGAGGCAGTCTCTGGAAACACCATATATTTT
NA TRBJ1-1 TRBV15 TRBD1 CATAKTGPKTEAFF TGTGCCACCGCCAAGACAGGGCCGAAGACTGAAGCTTTCTTT
NA TRBJ2-1 TRBV30 TRBD2 CAWRDLAGGHDEQFF TGTGCCTGGAGGGACCTAGCGGGGGGGCACGATGAGCAGTTCTTC
NA TRBJ2-5 TRBV19 TRBD1 CASSLGGAWETQYF TGTGCCAGTAGTCTAGGGGGCGCGTGGGAGACCCAGTACTTC
NA TRBJ2-4 TRBV11-3 NA CASSSSQQNIQYF TGTGCCAGCAGCTCCTCACAACAGAACATTCAGTACTTC
NA TRBJ1-5 TRBV6-2/TRBV6-3 TRBD1 CASSSSGQVGPQHF TGTGCCAGCAGTTCCTCAGGACAGGTGGGACCCCAGCATTTT
NA TRBJ2-3 TRBV4-2 NA CASSPQPGTDTQYF TGTGCCAGCAGCCCCCAGCCGGGTACAGATACGCAGTATTTT
NA TRBJ1-1 TRBV19 TRBD1 CASSIRATGRNTEAFF TGTGCCAGTAGTATTCGGGCGACAGGGAGAAACACTGAAGCTTTCTTT
NA TRBJ2-7 TRBV7-7 NA CASSLGDTGSYEQYF TGTGCCAGCAGCTTAGGGGATACAGGGTCCTACGAGCAGTACTTC
NA TRBJ2-7 TRBV12-3/TRBV12-4 NA CASSLLTDEQYF TGTGCCAGCAGTTTACTGACTGACGAGCAGTACTTC
NA TRBJ1-2 TRBV12-3/TRBV12-4 TRBD1 CASKTGGNYGYTF TGTGCCAGCAAAACAGGGGGCAACTATGGCTACACCTTC
NA TRBJ2-5 TRBV3-1/TRBV3-2 NA CASSQGGDTETQYF TGTGCCAGCAGCCAAGGGGGGGATACGGAGACCCAGTACTTC
NA TRBJ2-3 TRBV5-6 NA CASSGGLLRTDTQYF TGTGCCAGCAGCGGGGGACTCCTTAGGACAGATACGCAGTATTTT
NA TRBJ1-2 TRBV3-1/TRBV3-2 NA CASSQEAQWRLNGYTF TGTGCCAGCAGCCAAGAGGCACAATGGAGGTTAAATGGCTACACCTTC
NA TRBJ2-7 TRBV29-1 TRBD1 CSVEGKQGTEQYF TGCAGCGTTGAAGGGAAACAGGGGACCGAGCAGTACTTC
NA TRBJ1-5 TRBV30 NA CAWDQGVNQPQHF TGTGCCTGGGACCAGGGTGTCAATCAGCCCCAGCATTTT
NA TRBJ2-2 TRBV18 NA CASSLSGRDQELFF TGTGCCAGCTCATTATCAGGGCGCGATCAGGAGCTGTTTTTT
NA TRBJ2-3 TRBV6-5 NA CASTQGLDTQYF TGTGCCAGCACCCAGGGATTAGATACGCAGTATTTT
NA TRBJ1-5 TRBV9 NA CASSVGGYSNQPQHF TGTGCCAGCAGCGTAGGAGGCTATAGCAATCAGCCCCAGCATTTT
NA TRBJ2-3 TRBV10-1 NA CASSGSGSDTQYF TGCGCCAGCAGTGGATCAGGTTCGGATACGCAGTATTTT